This T cell receptor (beta chain) was observed in a study of shared clonotypes between healthy human individuals. On the study more broadly: The cohort had two women and three men, ages 18 to 49.

Germline CDR1 SQVTM, CDR2 ANQGSEA. CDR3 length: 14 residues. Germline trimming cut 7 bases from V and 3 bases from J; bases unmatched to any gene: 6. Terminally differentiated effector memory CD45RA+ cells were excluded by CCR7 positive selection of CD45RO-negative cells. Donors, healthy HIV-negative adults, lacked recent acute infections or vaccinations. A word on this clone: What it recognizes is unknown.

Study conclusions and caveats: With four donors compared, around 5.4% of naive CD4 clonotypes were shared. Donor scarcity curtailed the genetic and exposure-history diversity represented herein.

Clones were read by immunoSEQ multiplex PCR, and TCRdb kept only the in-frame ones, dropping some. Altogether roughly 770,000 clones are present, 96% being singletons, with the ten largest covering less than 0.25%. The genes are TRBV29-1 and TRBJ2-5; 12 bases are a match to TRBD1. This TCR derives from a man younger than 40 in good health. The sequenced sample consisted of naive CD8+ T cells sorted from blood. The CDR3 sequence: CSAWDRGQEETQYF. In nucleotides, the CDR3 is TGCAGCGCGTGGGACAGGGGGCAAGAAGAGACCCAGTACTTC.